Sequencing of this TCR beta chain was carried out in a study of control samples from healthy donors and cancer patients. Trimming took 6 bases from V and 0 from J, leaving 15 bases between them. The CDR3 is 17 amino acids. CDR1 and CDR2 (germline): SNHLY, FYNNEI. Method: immunoSEQ multiplex PCR; TCRdb's copy keeps in-frame clones and lacks some. The table has 100,000 to 150,000 clones, around 92% seen once. This chain uses TRBV2 with TRBJ2-6; tentatively, D is TRBD1 (6 bases). The sequenced sample consisted of PBMCs. The sequence was obtained from a man older than 75 with head and neck cancer. The chain's CDR3 is CASRRDNGYSGANVLTF. The CDR3 DNA reads as TGTGCCAGCAGAAGGGACAACGGATACTCTGGGGCCAACGTCCTGACTTTC.